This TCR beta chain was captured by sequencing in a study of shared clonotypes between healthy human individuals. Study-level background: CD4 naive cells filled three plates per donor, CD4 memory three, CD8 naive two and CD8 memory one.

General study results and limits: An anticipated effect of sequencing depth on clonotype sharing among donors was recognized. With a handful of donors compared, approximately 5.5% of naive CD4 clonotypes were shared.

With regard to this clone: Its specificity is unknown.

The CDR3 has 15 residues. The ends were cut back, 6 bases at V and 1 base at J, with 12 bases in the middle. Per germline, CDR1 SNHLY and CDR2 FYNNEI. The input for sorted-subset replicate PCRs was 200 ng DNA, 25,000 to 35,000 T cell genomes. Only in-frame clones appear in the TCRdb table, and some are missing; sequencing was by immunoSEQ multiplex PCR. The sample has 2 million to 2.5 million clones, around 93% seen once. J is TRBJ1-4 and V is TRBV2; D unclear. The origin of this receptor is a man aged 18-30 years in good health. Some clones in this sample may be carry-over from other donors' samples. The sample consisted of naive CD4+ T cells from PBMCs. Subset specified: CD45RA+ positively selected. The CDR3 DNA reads TGTGCCAGCAGACCCCAACAGAGAACTAATGAAAAACTGTTTTTT. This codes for CASRPQQRTNEKLFF.